The 28 T cell receptor beta chains presented below share a single source sample, sequenced in a study of beta chain features in type 1 diabetes. Broader study findings: There was a moderate but significant shortening of TCRB CDR3s in all four CD4+ subsets of Type 1 diabetes patients.

Their antigens remain unidentified. Isolated RNA was reverse transcribed in full, so expressed TCRB transcripts were sequenced. Assay used: immunoSEQ multiplex PCR; TCRdb lists only in-frame clones, some missing. Found here are 100,000 to 150,000 clones, around a sixth of them singletons; the top ten hold 2.6%. Sequencing input: central memory CD4+ T cells from blood. The receptors originated from a man between 18 and 35 years old with type 1 diabetes.

This clone was recorded a few times. The gene calls are TRBV14 and TRBJ2-7; D is perhaps TRBD1 (5 bases). Trimming removed 6 bases at V and 10 bases at J, with 16 bases between. Germline V gene lookup returns CDR1 SGHDN and CDR2 FVKESK. The length of the CDR3 is 12 residues. The CDR3 reads CASSSWTYSQYF. The CDR3 nucleotides are TGTGCCAGCAGTTCTTGGACATACAGCCAGTACTTC.

This chain uses TRBV2 with TRBJ2-1, with D hard to call. The CDR3 has 15 amino acids. Between the trimmed V and J ends, which lost 6 bases and 3 bases, there was a span of 15 bases. Germline V lookup: CDR1 SNHLY, CDR2 FYNNEI. CDR3 sequence (DNA): TGTGCCAGCAGCCCTGGTTACACCAACTACAATGAGCAGTTCTTC. Residues: CASSPGYTNYNEQFF.

V and J are TRBV7-9 and TRBJ2-7; 8 nucleotides line up with TRBD2. Germline CDR1 SEHNR, CDR2 FQNEAQ (reference sequence). CDR3 length equals 16 residues. The V and J ends lost 5 bases and 5 bases, in that order; junction bases with no gene match: 14. The CDR3 nucleotides read TGTGCCAGCAGCCCTCAACGCGATGGACTAGCCCACGAGCAGTACTTC. This encodes CASSPQRDGLAHEQYF.

The chain couples TRBV5-6 to TRBJ1-4; D is undetermined. Germline assignment: CDR1 SGHDT and CDR2 YYEEEE. The CDR3 loop spans 17 amino acids. The V end lost 5 bases, the J end lost 0 bases, and 17 bases lay between the germline ends. Here the CDR3 DNA reads TGTGCCAGCAGTTTACTAACGAGAGCTGCAACTAATGAAAAACTGTTTTTT. It codes for CASSLLTRAATNEKLFF.

The chain links TRBV18 to TRBJ2-3, with 8 bases that match TRBD1. CDR3 size: 15 residues. Germline-derived CDR1 and CDR2 are KGHSH and LQKENI. The V segment lost 8 bases and the J segment 0 bases; nucleotides outside the gene matches: 7. For the CDR3, the DNA is TGTGCCAGCACCCAACAGGGGGAGAGCACAGATACGCAGTATTTT. It specifies CASTQQGESTDTQYF.

Ten or more counts support this clone. The CDR3 is CASSEQSYEQYF. DNA of the CDR3: TGTGCCAGCAGTGAACAGTCCTACGAGCAGTACTTC. The chain uses TRBV25-1 and TRBJ2-7; D ambiguous. Trimming stripped 2 bases from V and 1 base from J, with 3 bases between. Germline V gene lookup returns CDR1 MGHDK and CDR2 SYGVNS. This CDR3 has 12 amino acids.

This clone was counted many times. V is TRBV2 and J is TRBJ2-5; TRBD1 might be the D (5 bases). The germline CDR1 and CDR2 sequences are SNHLY and FYNNEI. This CDR3 has 15 residues. V dropped 10 bases and J dropped 2 bases, with 20 bases sitting between them. CDR3 loop: CATRRGQGEQETQYF. In nucleotides, the CDR3 is TGTGCCACCCGCCGTGGGCAGGGCGAGCAAGAGACCCAGTACTTC.

The genes are TRBV9 and TRBJ1-2, with D unresolved. The CDR3 runs 16 residues. Trimming took 0 bases from V and 0 from J, leaving 12 bases between them. Germline-derived CDR1 and CDR2 are SGDLS and YYNGEE. This CDR3 is CASSVDLGRANYGYTF. DNA of the CDR3: TGTGCCAGCAGCGTAGATCTAGGGAGGGCTAACTATGGCTACACCTTC. The full variable domain, with the rest looked up from reference TRBV9 and TRBJ1-2, is DSGVTQTPKHLITATGQRVTLRCSPRSGDLSVYWYQQSLDQGLQFLIQYYNGEERAKGNILERFSAQQFPDLHSELNLSSLELGDSALYFCASSVDLGRANYGYTFGSGTRLTVV.

This clone was counted ten times or more. This chain connects TRBV29-1 to TRBJ2-4; 7 positions agree with TRBD2. The CDR3 has 11 amino acids. The junction had 2 bases not matched to a gene; V was cut back by 4 bases and J by 8 bases. Germline CDR1 SQVTM, CDR2 ANQGSEA. Here the CDR3 DNA reads TGCAGCGTTGGGACTAGTGACATTCAGTACTTC. Amino acids: CSVGTSDIQYF.

This clone occurred a few times. This chain joins TRBV7-9 and TRBJ2-3, with TRBD1 matching 8 bases. With 4 bases clipped from V and 0 bases from J, the junction kept 12 bases outside the gene matches. This CDR3 comprises 18 residues. Germline V gene lookup returns CDR1 SEHNR and CDR2 FQNEAQ (reference sequence). CDR3 region: CASSSRQGLSTSTDTQYF. In nucleotides, the CDR3 is TGTGCCAGCAGCTCCCGACAGGGGTTGTCGACCAGCACAGATACGCAGTATTTT.

CDR3 DNA: TGCGCCAGCAGCCAACAGCTTACGAACACCGGGGAGCTGTTTTTT. It yields the protein CASSQQLTNTGELFF. The chain uses TRBV4-3 and TRBJ2-2; D not resolved. Trimming left V 2 bases short and J 0 bases short, with 7 bases between. CDR3 size: 15 residues. Germline lookup yields CDR1 LGHNA and CDR2 YSLEER.

This clone was counted between two and nine times. This chain connects TRBV5-4 to TRBJ2-1; 8 bases are shared with TRBD1. The CDR3 runs 19 residues. The V gene end was trimmed by 3 bases and the J gene end by 0 bases; junction bases not matched to a gene: 14. Germline values: CDR1 SGHNT, CDR2 YYREEE (reference sequence). CDR3 coding DNA: TGTGCCAGCAGCTCCGGACAGGGAGGCCCAAGCGTCTCCTACAATGAGCAGTTCTTC. Its protein is CASSSGQGGPSVSYNEQFF. Combining the CDR3 with reference TRBV5-4 and TRBJ2-1 gives the whole variable domain ETGVTQSPTHLIKTRGQQVTLRCSSQSGHNTVSWYQQALGQGPQFIFQYYREEENGRGNFPPRFSGLQFPNYSSELNVNALELDDSALYLCASSSGQGGPSVSYNEQFFGPGTRLTVL.

The chain employs TRBV2 and TRBJ2-7; D possibly corresponds to TRBD2 (5 bases). The CDR3 loop spans 12 amino acids. The V end lost 6 bases, the J end lost 1 base, and 7 bases lay between the germline ends. Germline V lookup: CDR1 SNHLY, CDR2 FYNNEI. The CDR3 DNA sequence: TGTGCCAGCAGCGGGATGTCCTACGAGCAGTACTTC. Translating it yields CASSGMSYEQYF.

The chain is built from TRBV7-2 and TRBJ2-5; the match to TRBD2 covers 10 bases. Trimming took 2 bases from V and 4 from J; bases not matched to a gene: 4. The V gene's germline CDR1 is SGHTA and CDR2 FQGNSA. CDR3 size: 15 residues. CDR3 loop: CASSLPAGGRETQYF. The CDR3 nucleotides are TGTGCCAGCAGCTTACCAGCGGGGGGGCGAGAGACCCAGTACTTC.

This sequence joins TRBV2 and TRBJ2-1; TRBD2 matches 8 bases. The V and J ends lost 6 bases and 6 bases, in that order; junction bases with no gene match: 4. The germline V gene has CDR1 SNHLY and CDR2 FYNNEI. The CDR3 runs 13 residues. This CDR3 is CASSGGEGNEQFF. Here the CDR3 DNA reads TGTGCCAGCAGCGGGGGGGAAGGCAATGAGCAGTTCTTC.

DNA for the CDR3: TGTGCCAGCAGTGAAGACAGGGCGGACGAGCAGTACTTC. This sequence encodes CASSEDRADEQYF. The J gene is TRBJ2-7, the V gene TRBV6-1; D might be TRBD1 (6 bases). The CDR3 runs 13 residues. CDR1 and CDR2 (germline): MNHNS, SASEGT. The V end was cut by 1 base, the J end by 5 bases, with 9 bases between.

This sequence joins TRBV29-1 and TRBJ2-1; unclear D gene. The germline V gene encodes CDR1 SQVTM and CDR2 ANQGSEA. CDR3 length: 11 residues. Trimming cost V 2 bases and J 10 bases, with 9 bases left between them. In DNA, the CDR3 is TGCAGCGTTGAAATGAAGGGCGAGCAGTTCTTC. Translation: CSVEMKGEQFF.

The rearrangement joins TRBV7-2 to TRBJ1-1, with 8 bases identical to TRBD1. The CDR3 covers 16 residues. Germline V gives CDR1 SGHTA, CDR2 FQGNSA. V trimming: 3 bases; J trimming: 7 bases; junction bases outside the gene matches: 13. CDR3 bases: TGTGCCAGCAGCTTTTCCCCCAACAGGGGGATTAATGAAGCTTTCTTT. This gives the protein CASSFSPNRGINEAFF.

This clone was detected a few times. Other nucleotide sequences in the sample specify the same CDR3. J is TRBJ1-4 and V is TRBV7-9; D gene ambiguous. The CDR3 loop spans 15 amino acids. Trimming shortened V by 1 base and J by 0 bases, and 6 bases separated the two germline ends. Germline V lookup: CDR1 SEHNR, CDR2 FQNEAQ (reference sequence). This CDR3 reads CASSLGTATNEKLFF. CDR3 in DNA: TGTGCCAGCAGCTTAGGCACCGCAACTAATGAAAAACTGTTTTTT.

This clone was detected a few times. J is TRBJ2-3 and V is TRBV5-1; no reliable D call. The germline V gene encodes CDR1 SGHRS and CDR2 YFSETQ. The CDR3 has 15 amino acids. V shed 3 bases and J shed 2 bases, with 13 bases lying between them. The chain's CDR3 is CASSSTAITTDTQYF. In DNA, the CDR3 is TGCGCCAGCAGCTCAACAGCGATAACCACAGATACGCAGTATTTT.

This clone was detected a few times. The chain has TRBV30 and TRBJ2-7; D assignment may be TRBD1 or TRBD2 (6 bases each). The V gene's germline CDR1 is GTSNPN and CDR2 SVGIG (reference sequence). CDR3 length: 15 amino acids. The V end lost 4 bases, the J end lost 2 bases, and 18 bases lay between the germline ends. The CDR3, as DNA: TGTGCCTGGACCCCCATGGCAAGGGGGGCCTACGAGCAGTACTTC. Translation: CAWTPMARGAYEQYF.

This clone occurred a few times. The chain combines TRBV2 with TRBJ1-1, with D perhaps TRBD1 (6 bases). This CDR3 comprises 14 residues. Trimming cost V 11 bases and J 5 bases, with 21 bases left between them. Germline lookup yields CDR1 SNHLY and CDR2 FYNNEI. CDR3 amino acids: CAVDAGGEFTEAFF. Here the CDR3 DNA reads TGTGCCGTAGATGCCGGGGGCGAATTTACTGAAGCTTTCTTT. Complete variable domain (other parts from reference TRBV2 and TRBJ1-1): EPEVTQTPSHQVTQMGQEVILRCVPISNHLYFYWYRQILGQKVEFLVSFYNNEISEKSEIFDDQFSVERPDGSNFTLKIRSTKLEDSAMYFCAVDAGGEFTEAFFGQGTRLTVV.

The table lists this clone with a few counts. The same CDR3 can be traced to other DNA sequences in this sample. This sequence joins TRBV9 and TRBJ1-3; D unclear. Germline V lookup: CDR1 SGDLS, CDR2 YYNGEE. V lost 2 bases and J lost 0, with 9 bases in between. The CDR3 covers 15 residues. The CDR3 region is CASSVEGSSGNTIYF. The CDR3, as DNA: TGTGCCAGCAGCGTTGAGGGAAGCTCTGGAAACACCATATATTTT. Full variable domain (remainder filled in from reference TRBV9 and TRBJ1-3): DSGVTQTPKHLITATGQRVTLRCSPRSGDLSVYWYQQSLDQGLQFLIQYYNGEERAKGNILERFSAQQFPDLHSELNLSSLELGDSALYFCASSVEGSSGNTIYFGEGSWLTVV.

As DNA, the CDR3 is TGTGCCAGCAGCTTAGCGGGTCGGGAGGGAGAGACCCAGTACTTC. It codes for CASSLAGREGETQYF. This chain connects TRBV11-1 to TRBJ2-5; 8 bases align to TRBD2. CDR1 is SGHAT and CDR2 is FQDESV in the germline V gene (reference sequence). There are 15 residues in the CDR3. Trimming took 0 bases from V and 4 from J; bases not matched to a gene: 4.

The CDR3 bases are TGTGCCAGCAGTTTGTCTGGGACTGGAAACACCATATATTTT. It translates to CASSLSGTGNTIYF. The chain joins TRBV27 to TRBJ1-3; D unresolved. Trimming removed 3 bases from V and 2 bases from J, with 8 bases in between. This CDR3 spans 14 amino acids. In germline, CDR1 is MNHEY, CDR2 SMNVEV (reference sequence).

This rearrangement joins TRBV6-6 to TRBJ2-3, with D maybe TRBD1 (5 bases). The CDR3 consists of 12 residues. Germline V gene sequence: CDR1 MNHNY, CDR2 SVGAGI (reference sequence). V gave up 8 bases and J gave up 4 bases, with 10 bases separating them. The CDR3 nucleotides read TGTGCCAGCGGCATGGGGCCAGATACGCAGTATTTT. This translates into CASGMGPDTQYF.

The V gene is TRBV6-5, the J gene TRBJ2-7, with unresolved D. The V end lost 1 base, the J end lost 1 base, and 5 bases lay between the germline ends. The CDR3 spans 13 residues. The germline gives CDR1 MNHEY, CDR2 SVGAGI. CDR3 residues: CASSYYASYEQYF. The CDR3 DNA is TGTGCCAGCAGTTACTACGCTTCCTACGAGCAGTACTTC.

The chain combines TRBV19 with TRBJ2-5, with no clear D. Germline loops: CDR1 LNHDA, CDR2 SQIVND (reference sequence). This CDR3 is 13 amino acids long. Trimming removed 5 bases from V and 2 bases from J, with 9 bases in between. This CDR3 reads CASSPDTQETQYF. CDR3 sequence (DNA): TGTGCCAGTAGTCCAGACACACAAGAGACCCAGTACTTC.